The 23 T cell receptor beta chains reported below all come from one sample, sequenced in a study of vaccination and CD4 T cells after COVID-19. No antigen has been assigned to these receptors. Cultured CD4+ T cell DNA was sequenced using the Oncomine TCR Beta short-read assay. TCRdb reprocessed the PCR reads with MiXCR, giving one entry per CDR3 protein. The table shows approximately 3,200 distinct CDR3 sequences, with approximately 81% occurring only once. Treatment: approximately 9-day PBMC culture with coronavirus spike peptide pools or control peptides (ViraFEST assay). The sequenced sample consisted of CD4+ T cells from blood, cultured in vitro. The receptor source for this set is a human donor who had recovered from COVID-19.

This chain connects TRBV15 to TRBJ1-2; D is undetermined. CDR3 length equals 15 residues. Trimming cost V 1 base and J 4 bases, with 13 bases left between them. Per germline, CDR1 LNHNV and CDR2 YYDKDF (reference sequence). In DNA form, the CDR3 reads TGTGCCACCAGCAGAGGATTAGGCAGCGCCTATGGCTACACCTTC. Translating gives CATSRGLGSAYGYTF.

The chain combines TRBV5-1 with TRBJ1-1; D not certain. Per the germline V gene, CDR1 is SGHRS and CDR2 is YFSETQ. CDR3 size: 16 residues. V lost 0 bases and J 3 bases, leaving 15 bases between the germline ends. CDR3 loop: CASSLVPFPTDTEAFF. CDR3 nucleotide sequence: TGCGCCAGCAGCTTGGTCCCTTTCCCAACGGACACTGAAGCTTTCTTT. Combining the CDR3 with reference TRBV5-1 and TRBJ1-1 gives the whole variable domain KAGVTQTPRYLIKTRGQQVTLSCSPISGHRSVSWYQQTPGQGLQFLFEYFSETQRNKGNFPGRFSGRQFSNSRSEMNVSTLELGDSALYLCASSLVPFPTDTEAFFGQGTRLTVV.

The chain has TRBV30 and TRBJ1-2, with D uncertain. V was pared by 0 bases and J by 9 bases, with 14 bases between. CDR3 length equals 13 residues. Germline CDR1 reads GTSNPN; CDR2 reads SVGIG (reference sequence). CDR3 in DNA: TGTGCCTGGAGTGTACTGGGCCAAGGAAGCTACACCTTC. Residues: CAWSVLGQGSYTF.

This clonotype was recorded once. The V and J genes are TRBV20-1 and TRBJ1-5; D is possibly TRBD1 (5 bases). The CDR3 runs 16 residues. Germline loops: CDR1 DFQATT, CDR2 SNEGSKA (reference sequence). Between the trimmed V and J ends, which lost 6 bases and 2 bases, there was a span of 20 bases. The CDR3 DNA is TGCAGTGCCCCCCGGGTGGGGGGTGTGGGCAATCAGCCCCAGCATTTT. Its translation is CSAPRVGGVGNQPQHF.

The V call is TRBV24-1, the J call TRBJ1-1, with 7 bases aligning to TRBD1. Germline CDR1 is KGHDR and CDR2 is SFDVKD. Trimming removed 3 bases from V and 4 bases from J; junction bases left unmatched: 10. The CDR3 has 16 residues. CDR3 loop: CATSDGRRGRVTEAFF. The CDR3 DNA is TGTGCCACCAGTGATGGACGGAGGGGGCGGGTCACTGAAGCTTTCTTT.

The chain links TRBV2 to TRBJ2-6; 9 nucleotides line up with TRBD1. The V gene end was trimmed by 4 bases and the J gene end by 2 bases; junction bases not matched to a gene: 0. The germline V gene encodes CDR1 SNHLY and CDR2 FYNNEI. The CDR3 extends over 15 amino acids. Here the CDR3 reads CASSGQGAGANVLTF. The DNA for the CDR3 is TGTGCCAGCAGTGGACAGGGGGCTGGGGCCAACGTCCTGACTTTC.

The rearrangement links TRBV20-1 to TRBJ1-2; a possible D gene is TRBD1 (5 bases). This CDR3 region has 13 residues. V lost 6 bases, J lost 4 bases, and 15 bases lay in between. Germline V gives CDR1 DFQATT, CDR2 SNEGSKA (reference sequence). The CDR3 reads CSARGGDSYGYTF. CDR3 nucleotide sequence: TGCAGTGCCCGGGGGGGGGATAGCTATGGCTACACCTTC.

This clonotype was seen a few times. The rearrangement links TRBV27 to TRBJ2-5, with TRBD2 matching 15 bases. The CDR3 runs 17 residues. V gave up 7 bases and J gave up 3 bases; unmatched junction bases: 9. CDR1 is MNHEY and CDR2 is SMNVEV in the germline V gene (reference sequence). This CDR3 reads CASTPGLAGGLKETQYF. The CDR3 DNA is TGTGCCAGCACCCCGGGACTAGCGGGGGGCCTCAAAGAGACCCAGTACTTC.

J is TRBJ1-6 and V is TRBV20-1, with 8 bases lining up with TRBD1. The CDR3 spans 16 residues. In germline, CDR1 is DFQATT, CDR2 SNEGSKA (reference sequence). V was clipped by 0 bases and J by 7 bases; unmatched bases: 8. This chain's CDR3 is CSAREPMTGENSPLHF. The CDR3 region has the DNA TGCAGTGCTAGAGAGCCTATGACAGGGGAAAATTCACCCCTCCACTTT.

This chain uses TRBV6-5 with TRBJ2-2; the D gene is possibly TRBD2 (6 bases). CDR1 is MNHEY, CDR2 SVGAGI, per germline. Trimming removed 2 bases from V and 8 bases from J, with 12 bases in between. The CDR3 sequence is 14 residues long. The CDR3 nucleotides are TGTGCCAGCAGTTACCAGACTAGTGCGGGGGAGCTGTTTTTT. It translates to CASSYQTSAGELFF.

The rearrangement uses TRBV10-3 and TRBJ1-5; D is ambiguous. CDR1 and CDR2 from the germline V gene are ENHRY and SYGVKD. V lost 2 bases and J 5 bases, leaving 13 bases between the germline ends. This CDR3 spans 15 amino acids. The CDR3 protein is CAISETLFKDQPQHF. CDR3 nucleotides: TGTGCCATCAGTGAGACATTATTTAAGGATCAGCCCCAGCATTTT.

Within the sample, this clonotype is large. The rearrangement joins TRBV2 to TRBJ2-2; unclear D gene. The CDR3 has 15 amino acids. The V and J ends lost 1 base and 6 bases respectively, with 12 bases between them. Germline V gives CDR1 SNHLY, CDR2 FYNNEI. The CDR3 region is CASSEGILGAGELFF. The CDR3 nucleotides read TGTGCCAGCAGTGAAGGGATTTTGGGCGCCGGGGAGCTGTTTTTT. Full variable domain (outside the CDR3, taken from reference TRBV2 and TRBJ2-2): EPEVTQTPSHQVTQMGQEVILRCVPISNHLYFYWYRQILGQKVEFLVSFYNNEISEKSEIFDDQFSVERPDGSNFTLKIRSTKLEDSAMYFCASSEGILGAGELFFGEGSRLTVL.

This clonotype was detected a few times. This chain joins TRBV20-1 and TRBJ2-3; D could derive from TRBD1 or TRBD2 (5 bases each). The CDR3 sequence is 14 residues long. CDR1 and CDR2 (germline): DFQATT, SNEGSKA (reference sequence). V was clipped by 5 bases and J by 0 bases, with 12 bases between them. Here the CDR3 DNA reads TGCAGTGCTCGGGACGAGACTAGCACAGATACGCAGTATTTT. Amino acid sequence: CSARDETSTDTQYF.

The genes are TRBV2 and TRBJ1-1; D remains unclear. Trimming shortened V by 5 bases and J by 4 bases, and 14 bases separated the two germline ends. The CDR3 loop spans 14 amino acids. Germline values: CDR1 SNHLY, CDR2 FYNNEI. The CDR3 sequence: CASSTTGPATEAFF. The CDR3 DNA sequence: TGTGCCAGCAGTACGACGGGCCCGGCCACTGAAGCTTTCTTT.

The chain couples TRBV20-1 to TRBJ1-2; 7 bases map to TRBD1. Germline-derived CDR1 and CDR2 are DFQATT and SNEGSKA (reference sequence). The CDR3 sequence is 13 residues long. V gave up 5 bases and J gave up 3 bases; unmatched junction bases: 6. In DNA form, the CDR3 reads TGCAGTGCTCAGACAGGGACATACTATGGCTACACCTTC. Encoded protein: CSAQTGTYYGYTF.

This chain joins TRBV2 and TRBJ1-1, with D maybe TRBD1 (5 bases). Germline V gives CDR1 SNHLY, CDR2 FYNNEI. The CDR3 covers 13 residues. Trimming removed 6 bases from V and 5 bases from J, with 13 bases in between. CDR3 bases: TGTGCCAGCAGGGACGGGACCGGGACTGAAGCTTTCTTT. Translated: CASRDGTGTEAFF.

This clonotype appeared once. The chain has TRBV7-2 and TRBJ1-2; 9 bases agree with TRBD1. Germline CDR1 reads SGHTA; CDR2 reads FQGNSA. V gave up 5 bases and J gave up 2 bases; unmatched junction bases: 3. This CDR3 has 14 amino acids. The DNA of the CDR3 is TGTGCCAGCAGCCCTGACAGGGGGAACTATGGCTACACCTTC. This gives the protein CASSPDRGNYGYTF. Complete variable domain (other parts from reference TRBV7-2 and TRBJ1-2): GAGVSQSPSNKVTEKGKDVELRCDPISGHTALYWYRQSLGQGLEFLIYFQGNSAPDKSGLPSDRFSAERTGGSVSTLTIQRTQQEDSAVYLCASSPDRGNYGYTFGSGTRLTVV.

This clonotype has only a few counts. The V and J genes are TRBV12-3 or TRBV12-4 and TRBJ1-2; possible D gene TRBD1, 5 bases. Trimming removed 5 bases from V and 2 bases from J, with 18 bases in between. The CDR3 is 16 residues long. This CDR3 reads CASSRREGEGNYGYTF. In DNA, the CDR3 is TGTGCCAGCAGTCGGAGGGAAGGGGAGGGAAACTATGGCTACACCTTC.

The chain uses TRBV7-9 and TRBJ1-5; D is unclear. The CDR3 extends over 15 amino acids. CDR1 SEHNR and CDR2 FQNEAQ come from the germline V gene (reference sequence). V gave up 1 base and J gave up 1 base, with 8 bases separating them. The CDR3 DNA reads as TGTGCCAGCAGCTTAGTGGGCGCCAGCAATCAGCCCCAGCATTTT. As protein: CASSLVGASNQPQHF.

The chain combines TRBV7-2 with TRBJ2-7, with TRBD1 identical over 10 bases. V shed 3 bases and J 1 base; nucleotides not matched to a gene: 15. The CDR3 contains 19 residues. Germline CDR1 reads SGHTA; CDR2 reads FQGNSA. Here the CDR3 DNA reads TGTGCCAGCAGCTTTGTTCTGGGACAGGGGACGTTGGGGTCCTACGAGCAGTACTTC. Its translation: CASSFVLGQGTLGSYEQYF.

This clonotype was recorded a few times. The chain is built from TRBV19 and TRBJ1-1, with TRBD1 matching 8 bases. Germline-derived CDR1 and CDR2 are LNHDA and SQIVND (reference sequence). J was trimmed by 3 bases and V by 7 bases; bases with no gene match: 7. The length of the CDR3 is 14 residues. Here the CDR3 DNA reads TGTGCCAGTACTAATGCGGACAGGGACACTGAAGCTTTCTTT. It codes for CASTNADRDTEAFF.

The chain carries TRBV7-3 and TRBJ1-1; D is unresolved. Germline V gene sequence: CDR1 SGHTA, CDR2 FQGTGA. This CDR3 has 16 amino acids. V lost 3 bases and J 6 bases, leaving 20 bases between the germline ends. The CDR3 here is CASSLLGYGYDAEAFF. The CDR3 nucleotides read TGTGCCAGCAGCTTGTTGGGGTACGGTTACGATGCTGAAGCTTTCTTT.

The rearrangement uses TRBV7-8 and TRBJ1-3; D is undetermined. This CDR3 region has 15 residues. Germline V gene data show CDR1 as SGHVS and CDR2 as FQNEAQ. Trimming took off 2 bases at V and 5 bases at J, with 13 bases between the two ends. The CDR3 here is CASSLLRDQRNTIYF. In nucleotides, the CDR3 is TGTGCCAGCAGCTTACTCCGGGATCAAAGAAACACCATATATTTT.